Reported below is one T cell receptor (beta chain). Trimming at V came to 6 bases and at J to 7 bases, leaving 11 bases not matched to a gene. The length of the CDR3 is 14 residues. Germline-derived CDR1 and CDR2 are MDHEN and SYDVKM. This specimen belongs to a study of blood T cell repertoires in COVID-19. Participants came from 24 US areas, aged about 18 to 90 years. Cohort assignment relied on participant-reported clinical history. Clones were sequenced by immunoSEQ multiplex PCR, and TCRdb holds only the in-frame ones, with some missing. The sample lists 150,000 or so clones; around 84% were seen once.

The sequenced sample was PBMCs or T cells enriched from blood (not recorded which). The chain combines TRBV28 with TRBJ2-7; 8 bases agree with TRBD2. This sequence was found in a woman aged 45-60 years who had recovered from COVID-19. CDR3 residues: CASSMRLARVEQYF. The CDR3 bases are TGTGCCAGCAGCATGAGACTAGCGCGGGTGGAGCAGTACTTC.